This TCR beta chain derives from a study of PD-L1 blockade in urothelial cancer. The overall study: The researchers analyzed blood 3 weeks (second dose) and 6 weeks after treatment start.

This CDR3 spans 13 amino acids. Germline CDR1 reads SGHNT; CDR2 reads YYREEE (reference sequence). Deletions cut 4 bases from V and 5 bases from J, with 12 bases between. The data were produced by immunoSEQ multiplex PCR, yet TCRdb's version contains in-frame clones alone and is incomplete. The data show 70,000 to 90,000 clones, with over 75% seen just once and around 15% held by the top ten. Documented time point: pretreatment peripheral blood. Every patient provided from 1 to 8 samples, collected pretreatment and on-treatment. The specimen was PBMCs, collected around atezolizumab (anti-PD-L1) treatment. The origin of this receptor is a man in his sixties with urothelial cancer. The rearrangement joins TRBV5-4 to TRBJ2-5; D is perhaps TRBD1 (5 bases). The CDR3, as DNA: TGTGCCAGCAGCCCGGTCTCAGGGGAGACCCAGTACTTC. It encodes CASSPVSGETQYF.